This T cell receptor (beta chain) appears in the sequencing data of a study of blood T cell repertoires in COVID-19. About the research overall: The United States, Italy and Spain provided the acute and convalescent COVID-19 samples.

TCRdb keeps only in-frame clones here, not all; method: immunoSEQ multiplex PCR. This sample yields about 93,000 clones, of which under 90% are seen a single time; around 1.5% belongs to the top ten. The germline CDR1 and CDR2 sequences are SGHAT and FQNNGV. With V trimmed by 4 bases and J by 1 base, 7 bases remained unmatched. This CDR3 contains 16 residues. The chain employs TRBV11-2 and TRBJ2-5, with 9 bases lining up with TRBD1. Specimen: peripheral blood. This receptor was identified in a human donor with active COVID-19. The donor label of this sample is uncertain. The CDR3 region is CASSSPTGGIQETQYF. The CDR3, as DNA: TGTGCCAGCAGCTCACCGACAGGGGGGATCCAAGAGACCCAGTACTTC. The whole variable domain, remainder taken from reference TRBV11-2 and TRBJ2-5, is EAGVAQSPRYKIIEKRQSVAFWCNPISGHATLYWYQQILGQGPKLLIQFQNNGVVDDSQLPKDRFSAERLKGVDSTLKIQPAKLEDSAVYLCASSSPTGGIQETQYFGPGTRLLVL.